Detailed here is one T cell receptor beta chain. These data are taken from a study of cytomegalovirus exposure and HLA in healthy donors. The CDR3 consists of 13 residues. Germline CDR1 reads SGHRS; CDR2 reads YFSETQ. Trimming took 7 bases from V and 6 from J, leaving 15 bases between them. PCR involved 60 Vbeta and 13 Jbeta primers. The method was immunoSEQ multiplex PCR; TCRdb's version includes in-frame clones alone and lacks a portion of them. The sample shows 95,000 to 150,000 clones, 75% to 90% of them seen only once. The chain carries TRBV5-1 and TRBJ2-3; D remains ambiguous. The origin of this receptor is a female donor in good health and CMV-seropositive. The source material was PBMCs. CDR3 sequence: CASASTRADTQYF. Written as DNA, the CDR3 is TGCGCCAGCGCTTCGACTCGCGCCGATACGCAGTATTTT.